A single sample is the source of the 11 T cell receptor beta chains below, sequenced in a study of metastatic and nonmetastatic thyroid tumors. No treatment had been given to any patient before thyroid surgery. TCRdb re-called the PCR reads through MiXCR. The sample consists of about 35,000 clones, 33% of them appearing once. The sample consisted of tumor tissue. All receptors come from a female donor with papillary thyroid cancer or a benign thyroid nodule (not recorded which). Some clones in this sample may be carry-over from other donors' samples.

The chain links TRBV20-1 to TRBJ2-7; TRBD2 matches 7 bases. This CDR3 region has 16 residues. The V gene's germline CDR1 is DFQATT and CDR2 SNEGSKA (reference sequence). V shed 3 bases and J 0 bases; nucleotides not matched to a gene: 11. CDR3 amino acids: CSARVASGTYSYEQYF. As DNA, the CDR3 is TGCAGTGCTAGGGTGGCTAGCGGAACTTACTCCTACGAGCAGTACTTC.

V usage is TRBV20-1 and J usage is TRBJ2-5; D possibly corresponds to TRBD1 (5 bases). The CDR3 runs to 15 residues. Germline V gene data show CDR1 as DFQATT and CDR2 as SNEGSKA (reference sequence). V was trimmed by 0 bases and J by 3 bases, leaving 14 bases between them. The CDR3 DNA sequence: TGCAGTGCTAGAGATTCTTCAGGGATTGAAGAGACCCAGTACTTC. Residues: CSARDSSGIEETQYF.

This clone was observed a handful of times. The CDR3 DNA reads TGTGCCAGCAGTTACGTAGCGGGAGCGGGCGAGCAGTACTTC. Protein sequence: CASSYVAGAGEQYF. The chain uses TRBV6-5 and TRBJ2-7; 9 bases fit TRBD2. The ends lost 2 bases at V and 6 bases at J; junction bases unmatched: 5. Per the germline V gene, CDR1 is MNHEY and CDR2 is SVGAGI. This CDR3 is 14 amino acids long.

The V gene is TRBV11-2, the J gene TRBJ1-6; 8 positions agree with TRBD1. Germline trimming cut 5 bases from V and 2 bases from J; bases unmatched to any gene: 14. The CDR3 is made up of 19 amino acids. Germline V gene lookup returns CDR1 SGHAT and CDR2 FQNNGV. The CDR3 DNA reads TGTGCCAGCAGCCCCTCCGGGACAGGTAGTTTCACCTATAATTCACCCCTCCACTTT. This translates into CASSPSGTGSFTYNSPLHF.

The rearrangement uses TRBV5-1 and TRBJ2-3; unclear D gene. The CDR3 is 15 amino acids. Trimming cost V 0 bases and J 2 bases, with 10 bases left between them. CDR1 and CDR2 from the germline V gene are SGHRS and YFSETQ. CDR3 in DNA: TGCGCCAGCAGCTTGGAAGTACATACCACAGATACGCAGTATTTT. Its protein is CASSLEVHTTDTQYF.

This clone was picked up a small number of times. V is TRBV12-5 and J is TRBJ1-2; D is perhaps TRBD1 (5 bases). The CDR3 totals 15 residues. CDR1 is LGHNT, CDR2 FRNRAP, per germline. V lost 7 bases, J lost 4 bases, and 19 bases lay in between. CDR3 DNA: TGTGCTAGTGCCCCCCTCCAACCGGGGCTCTATGGCTACACCTTC. It yields the protein CASAPLQPGLYGYTF.

This clone was seen a handful of times. V gene TRBV28 combines with J gene TRBJ2-7; the D call may be TRBD1 or TRBD2 (5 bases each). Per the germline V gene, CDR1 is MDHEN and CDR2 is SYDVKM. The CDR3 length is 13 residues. With 6 bases removed from V and 5 bases from J, the gap between germline ends came to 14 bases. CDR3 loop: CASSSPGSDEQYF. The CDR3 DNA reads TGTGCCAGCAGCAGTCCAGGGAGCGACGAGCAGTACTTC.

The CDR3 DNA reads as TGTGCCTGGAGTGTACGAGGAGGGACTTTCCGTTCCCATCAGCCCCAGCATTTT. Translating gives CAWSVRGGTFRSHQPQHF. The chain carries TRBV30 and TRBJ1-5, with TRBD1 as a possible D gene (5 bases). Germline V gives CDR1 GTSNPN, CDR2 SVGIG (reference sequence). This CDR3 is 18 amino acids long. Trimming took 0 bases from V and 5 from J, leaving 23 bases between them.

Worth noting for this clone: Likely a read error: the CDR3 ends without its conserved phenylalanine or tryptophan. V and J are TRBV6-2 or TRBV6-3 and TRBJ1-4; D call uncertain. V shed 6 bases and J shed 0 bases, with 11 bases lying between them. Germline lookup yields CDR1 MNHEY and CDR2 SVGEGT. The CDR3 sequence is 15 residues long. CDR3 residues: CASRQVGPTNEKLFL. In DNA, the CDR3 is TGTGCCAGCAGGCAAGTCGGACCAACTAATGAAAAACTGTTTCTT.

This clone was found a few times. This sequence joins TRBV6-6 and TRBJ2-7; 8 bases are shared with TRBD1. The CDR3 sequence is 15 residues long. The trim removed 2 bases at V and 12 bases at J, leaving 15 bases unmatched. From germline, CDR1 is MNHNY and CDR2 SVGAGI (reference sequence). The CDR3 DNA is TGTGCCAGCAGTTACGAGTCCGTAGCAGGGGGCGGATCGTACTTC. It yields the protein CASSYESVAGGGSYF.

This clone was counted a few times. CDR3: CASSPPGGGANTEAFF. In DNA, the CDR3 is TGTGCCAGCTCACCCCCGGGTGGGGGAGCAAACACTGAAGCTTTCTTT. The gene calls are TRBV18 and TRBJ1-1; D perhaps matches TRBD1 (5 bases). This CDR3 comprises 16 residues. Germline V gives CDR1 KGHSH, CDR2 LQKENI. Deletions cut 3 bases from V and 2 bases from J, with 16 bases between.